These 27 T cell receptor beta chains were all obtained from the same sample, sequenced in a study of blood T cell repertoires in COVID-19. Sequenced by immunoSEQ multiplex PCR; TCRdb stores in-frame clones only, minus some. This sample has about 140,000 clones, with 78% found just once. The sequenced material came from peripheral blood. The receptors originated from a woman aged 60 to 75 with acute or convalescent COVID-19.

This clone was seen only a few times. CDR3 in amino acids: CASSLGTGQLPQETQYF. The CDR3 nucleotides are TGTGCCAGCAGCTTGGGGACAGGGCAACTGCCACAAGAGACCCAGTACTTC. V and J are TRBV11-2 and TRBJ2-5; 9 bases are shared with TRBD1. Germline lookup yields CDR1 SGHAT and CDR2 FQNNGV. V lost 3 bases, J lost 2 bases, and 10 bases stayed unmatched. CDR3 size: 17 residues.

The chain uses TRBV20-1 and TRBJ2-2; a weak D match, TRBD1 (5 bases). The germline V gene encodes CDR1 DFQATT and CDR2 SNEGSKA (reference sequence). V lost 6 bases and J 7 bases, leaving 6 bases between the germline ends. The CDR3 length is 10 residues. The CDR3 is CSAQGGELFF. CDR3 coding DNA: TGCAGTGCCCAGGGCGGGGAGCTGTTTTTT.

The chain uses TRBV28 and TRBJ1-5, with D unclear. Germline V gives CDR1 MDHEN, CDR2 SYDVKM. Trimming shortened V by 1 base and J by 3 bases, and 7 bases separated the two germline ends. This CDR3 spans 14 amino acids. The CDR3 region has the DNA TGTGCCAGCAGTTTATCAGGCACCAATCAGCCCCAGCATTTT. Translating gives CASSLSGTNQPQHF.

This chain joins TRBV5-8 and TRBJ2-7, with TRBD1 matching over 7 bases. This CDR3 comprises 14 residues. Germline V gene lookup returns CDR1 SGHTS and CDR2 YDEGEE. With V trimmed by 0 bases and J by 2 bases, 2 bases remained unmatched. In nucleotides, the CDR3 is TGTGCCAGCAGCTTGGGGGACAGTACCTACGAGCAGTACTTC. Its translation: CASSLGDSTYEQYF.

The chain joins TRBV6-5 to TRBJ2-7, with D possibly matching TRBD1 (6 bases). Germline V lookup: CDR1 MNHEY, CDR2 SVGAGI. Trimming took 6 bases from V and 3 from J, leaving 18 bases between them. This CDR3 region has 15 residues. CDR3 amino acids: CASSRTGTPGYEQYF. CDR3 sequence (DNA): TGTGCCAGCAGCCGAACCGGGACACCAGGCTACGAGCAGTACTTC.

This clone was recorded once. The genes are TRBV27 and TRBJ1-2; 8 positions match TRBD1. V shed 6 bases and J 1 base; nucleotides not matched to a gene: 10. Germline-derived CDR1 and CDR2 are MNHEY and SMNVEV (reference sequence). There are 16 residues in the CDR3. DNA for the CDR3: TGTGCCAGCAGATACGACAGGGGAGGATTTAACTATGGCTACACCTTC. Translating it yields CASRYDRGGFNYGYTF.

This chain uses TRBV7-9 with TRBJ2-1; possibly TRBD2 for D (6 bases). The germline gives CDR1 SEHNR, CDR2 FQNEAQ (reference sequence). The CDR3 loop spans 16 amino acids. Between the trimmed V and J ends, which lost 5 bases and 8 bases, there was a span of 22 bases. The CDR3 sequence is CASSKSISGPGDEQFF. The CDR3 region has the DNA TGTGCCAGCAGCAAGAGCATTAGCGGTCCGGGCGATGAGCAGTTCTTC. Together with reference TRBV7-9 and TRBJ2-1, the CDR3 gives the full variable domain: DTGVSQNPRHKITKRGQNVTFRCDPISEHNRLYWYRQTLGQGPEFLTYFQNEAQLEKSRLLSDRFSAERPKGSFSTLEIQRTEQGDSAMYLCASSKSISGPGDEQFFGPGTRLTVL.

The chain recombines TRBV6-5 with TRBJ2-1; 9 bases map to TRBD1. This CDR3 is built from 10 residues. Germline lookup yields CDR1 MNHEY and CDR2 SVGAGI. V was clipped by 6 bases and J by 14 bases; unmatched bases: 2. This CDR3 reads CASRWDREFF. In DNA form, the CDR3 reads TGTGCCAGCAGATGGGACAGGGAGTTCTTC.

This rearrangement joins TRBV28 to TRBJ1-2; D gene uncertain. This CDR3 contains 14 residues. Trimming removed 2 bases at V and 6 bases at J, with 13 bases between. Germline loops: CDR1 MDHEN, CDR2 SYDVKM. Written as DNA, the CDR3 is TGTGCCAGCAGTTTACTGGGATTCGGGGATGGCTACACCTTC. Amino acids: CASSLLGFGDGYTF.

The chain carries TRBV20-1 and TRBJ2-2, with 12 bases lining up with TRBD2. The V gene's germline CDR1 is DFQATT and CDR2 SNEGSKA (reference sequence). This CDR3 has 18 residues. V shed 3 bases, J shed 1 base, and the junction held 9 bases outside the gene matches. This chain's CDR3 is CSASRYILAGGNTGELFF. CDR3 DNA sequence: TGCAGTGCTAGTCGATATATACTAGCGGGAGGGAACACCGGGGAGCTGTTTTTT.

This chain uses TRBV30 with TRBJ2-5; 10 bases map to TRBD2. V was pared by 2 bases and J by 5 bases, with 8 bases of the junction left unmatched. Germline V gene lookup returns CDR1 GTSNPN and CDR2 SVGIG (reference sequence). The CDR3 sequence is 15 residues long. The CDR3 bases are TGTGCCTGGAGTATCACTAGCGGGATCATGGAGACCCAGTACTTC. Protein sequence: CAWSITSGIMETQYF.

This clone was detected a few times. The chain has TRBV11-1 and TRBJ2-5, with 12 bases identical to TRBD2. The trim removed 4 bases at V and 5 bases at J, leaving 2 bases unmatched. The germline V gene has CDR1 SGHAT and CDR2 FQDESV (reference sequence). The CDR3 length is 14 residues. CDR3 amino acids: CASSWTSGDETQYF. The CDR3 region has the DNA TGTGCCAGCAGCTGGACTAGCGGGGATGAGACCCAGTACTTC.

In DNA form, the CDR3 reads TGTGCCAGCAGCCAAGCAGGGGCAAGCACAGATACGCAGTATTTT. It codes for CASSQAGASTDTQYF. The chain carries TRBV14 and TRBJ2-3, with D possibly being TRBD1 (6 bases). Trimming stripped 1 base from V and 0 bases from J, with 8 bases between. Germline lookup yields CDR1 SGHDN and CDR2 FVKESK. CDR3 length equals 15 residues.

This chain connects TRBV7-9 to TRBJ2-7, with TRBD2 identical over 11 bases. Germline V lookup: CDR1 SEHNR, CDR2 FQNEAQ (reference sequence). This CDR3 is 18 amino acids long. The trim removed 5 bases at V and 2 bases at J, leaving 14 bases unmatched. The CDR3 loop reads CASSPILSTSGSPYEQYF. The CDR3 DNA sequence: TGTGCCAGCAGCCCGATCCTCTCCACTAGCGGGAGTCCCTACGAGCAGTACTTC.

The V gene is TRBV14, the J gene TRBJ2-3; TRBD2 agrees at 11 bases. V dropped 2 bases and J dropped 4; count of bases not matched to a gene: 5. The CDR3 runs to 16 residues. CDR1 and CDR2 (germline): SGHDN, FVKESK. The CDR3 nucleotides read TGTGCCAGCAGCCAACTACTAGCGGGAGTGGCAGATACGCAGTATTTT. Translation gives CASSQLLAGVADTQYF.

The gene calls are TRBV19 and TRBJ1-2; 7 bases fit TRBD1. Trimming cost V 3 bases and J 3 bases; bases outside gene matches: 10. Germline lookup yields CDR1 LNHDA and CDR2 SQIVND (reference sequence). This CDR3 spans 16 amino acids. As DNA, the CDR3 is TGTGCCAGTAGTATCCACCGGGACAGACCTTACTATGGCTACACCTTC. It codes for CASSIHRDRPYYGYTF.

J is TRBJ2-3 and V is TRBV2; no firm D call. Trimming cost V 7 bases and J 9 bases, with 17 bases left between them. CDR3 size: 13 residues. Germline V gene data show CDR1 as SNHLY and CDR2 as FYNNEI. CDR3 DNA: TGTGCCAGCATTGTAACTCCTTACCCCACGCAGTATTTT. Amino acid sequence: CASIVTPYPTQYF.

The V call is TRBV29-1, the J call TRBJ2-5; D uncertain. V lost 2 bases and J 4 bases, leaving 11 bases between the germline ends. The germline V gene encodes CDR1 SQVTM and CDR2 ANQGSEA. This CDR3 comprises 13 residues. The CDR3 is CSVEFAETETQYF. For the CDR3, the DNA is TGCAGCGTTGAATTCGCAGAAACAGAGACCCAGTACTTC.

V is TRBV5-1 and J is TRBJ2-1; D uncertain. Germline CDR1 is SGHRS and CDR2 is YFSETQ. This CDR3 region has 15 residues. The V and J ends lost 3 bases and 9 bases respectively, with 19 bases between them. This CDR3 is CASSSSPGEMVEQFF. Written as DNA, the CDR3 is TGCGCCAGCAGCTCCAGCCCCGGAGAGATGGTTGAGCAGTTCTTC.

The V call is TRBV11-2, the J call TRBJ2-7; 11 positions agree with TRBD1. The CDR3 sequence is 16 residues long. CDR1 and CDR2 (germline): SGHAT, FQNNGV. V trimming: 5 bases; J trimming: 4 bases; junction bases outside the gene matches: 10. The CDR3 loop reads CASSNHPWDRGYEQYF. Here the CDR3 DNA reads TGTGCCAGCAGCAACCACCCCTGGGACAGGGGGTACGAGCAGTACTTC.

This chain links TRBV6-6 with TRBJ2-1, with 7 bases fitting TRBD2. V trimming: 6 bases; J trimming: 7 bases; junction bases outside the gene matches: 15. CDR3 size: 16 residues. Germline V gives CDR1 MNHNY, CDR2 SVGAGI (reference sequence). The CDR3, as DNA: TGTGCCAGCAGAAACTCGGGCGGGAGCATGGGGAATGAGCAGTTCTTC. This sequence encodes CASRNSGGSMGNEQFF.

CDR3 protein: CASSLEGAPGNTIYF. The CDR3 DNA sequence: TGCGCCAGCAGCTTGGAGGGGGCGCCCGGAAACACCATATATTTT. The chain couples TRBV5-1 to TRBJ1-3; 7 nucleotides agree with TRBD1. This CDR3 is built from 15 residues. Germline CDR1 and CDR2: SGHRS and YFSETQ. V gave up 0 bases and J gave up 4 bases; unmatched junction bases: 4.

The rearrangement links TRBV5-5 to TRBJ1-4; D is ambiguous. Germline V lookup: CDR1 SGHKS, CDR2 YYEKEE (reference sequence). Deletions cut 4 bases from V and 8 bases from J, with 18 bases between. The CDR3 is 15 amino acids. As DNA, the CDR3 is TGTGCCAGCAGCCCTAGCGCCGGACGTGAGGAAAAACTGTTTTTT. Translated, it gives CASSPSAGREEKLFF.

This clone was observed a single time. CDR3 bases: TGTGCCAGCAGCAATAGCGGGCTGAGCTCCTACGAGCAGTACTTC. Translation: CASSNSGLSSYEQYF. The chain has TRBV6-2 or TRBV6-3 and TRBJ2-7, with TRBD2 matching over 7 bases. CDR3 length: 15 residues. The J segment lost 0 bases and the V segment lost 6 bases, leaving 8 bases of the junction unmatched. From germline, CDR1 is MNHEY and CDR2 SVGEGT.

The V gene is TRBV6-5, the J gene TRBJ1-1, with D unresolved. Trimming left V 2 bases short and J 2 bases short, with 9 bases between. Per germline, CDR1 MNHEY and CDR2 SVGAGI. The CDR3 loop spans 14 amino acids. CDR3 sequence (DNA): TGTGCCAGCAGTTACGTGTCCAGTAACACTGAAGCTTTCTTT. Translated: CASSYVSSNTEAFF.

The gene calls are TRBV5-6 and TRBJ1-4; TRBD1 is a possible D gene (6 bases). The CDR3 length is 14 residues. The germline V gene has CDR1 SGHDT and CDR2 YYEEEE. V was cut by 4 bases and J by 5 bases, with 12 bases left in between. CDR3 amino acids: CASSRLTGNEKLFF. The CDR3 DNA sequence: TGTGCCAGCAGCCGCCTAACAGGGAATGAAAAACTGTTTTTT.

This chain links TRBV9 with TRBJ2-7, with D possibly matching TRBD2 (6 bases). Deletions cut 0 bases from V and 4 bases from J, with 11 bases between. Germline V gives CDR1 SGDLS, CDR2 YYNGEE. The CDR3 loop spans 14 amino acids. CDR3 DNA: TGTGCCAGCAGCGTAGGTGCGGGGCGTTACGAGCAGTACTTC. Translating gives CASSVGAGRYEQYF.